This T cell receptor beta chain appears in the sequencing data of a study of blood T cell repertoires in COVID-19. Study overall: Italy, Spain and the United States were the sources of the convalescent and acute COVID-19 samples.

Germline V gives CDR1 SGHRS, CDR2 YFSETQ. The junction had 5 bases not matched to a gene; V was cut back by 4 bases and J by 3 bases. The CDR3 totals 15 residues. As originally analysed: Counts of nucleated cells, estimated from reference gene primer amplification, were obtained. Data came from immunoSEQ multiplex PCR; TCRdb stores just in-frame clones and leaves some out. That table is the source of V, J and clone size, and D and trimming were worked out from the DNA. The sample includes 100,000 to 150,000 clones, approximately 87% of them seen just once. The chain carries TRBV5-1 and TRBJ1-1; TRBD1 matches at 11 bases. This TCR came from a woman aged 45 to 65 with acute or convalescent COVID-19. Sequencing input: peripheral blood. CDR3 residues: CASSILGQGDTEAFF. The CDR3, as DNA: TGCGCCAGCAGCATATTGGGACAGGGGGACACTGAAGCTTTCTTT.